This T cell receptor beta chain is drawn from a study of blood T cell repertoires in COVID-19. Study overall: Specimens from acute and convalescent COVID-19 originated in the United States, Italy and Spain. In each case, the material was cDNA or gDNA derived from T cells, B-cell-depleted T cells, or PBMCs.

Authors' processing steps: Amplified reference gene primers provided the basis for estimating nucleated cell counts. Method: immunoSEQ multiplex PCR; TCRdb's copy keeps in-frame clones and lacks some. The D gene and trimming were derived from the DNA, and the V and J assignments and clone size from that table. The sample carries 210,000 or so clones, about four fifths recorded once. CDR3 length equals 16 residues. V was trimmed by 0 bases and J by 4 bases, leaving 15 bases between them. Germline CDR1 LNHDA, CDR2 SQIVND (reference sequence). Enrolment of Seattle patients took place during active infection, and they were followed longitudinally.

The V call is TRBV19, the J call TRBJ1-2; D possibly corresponds to TRBD1 (5 bases). The material sequenced was peripheral blood. The TCR comes from a woman older than 75 with COVID-19, enrolled during active disease. DNA of the CDR3: TGTGCCAGTAGTATAGATGCGGGGCAATCCCTCTATGGCTACACCTTC. Translating gives CASSIDAGQSLYGYTF.